Below, one TCR beta chain is given with its context. The data were taken from a study of blood T cell repertoires in COVID-19. About the research overall: Samples taken during acute and convalescent COVID-19 were collected in the United States, Italy and Spain. T cells, B-cell-depleted T cells, or PBMCs provided the cDNA or gDNA that served as material.

The CDR3 spans 15 residues. From germline, CDR1 is MNHNY and CDR2 SVGAGI (reference sequence). V was cut by 4 bases and J by 2 bases, with 12 bases left in between. Original processing methods: Scientists estimated how many nucleated cells there were by amplifying reference gene primers. Data came from immunoSEQ multiplex PCR; TCRdb stores just in-frame clones and leaves some out. V and J calls plus clone size are reproduced from that table; the DNA served to infer D and trimming. The data contain 400,000 to 550,000 clones, more than 85% of them seen just once; the ten biggest clones take up around 4.5%.

The rearrangement uses TRBV6-6 and TRBJ1-5; no clear D. What was sequenced was peripheral blood. This TCR came from a woman aged 25 to 45 with acute or convalescent COVID-19. The CDR3 coding sequence is TGTGCCAGCAGTTTCCGGGGTAGAGGCAATCAGCCCCAGCATTTT. Encoded protein: CASSFRGRGNQPQHF.